Below, one T cell receptor beta chain is given with its context. This entry belongs to a study of blood T cell repertoires in COVID-19. V lost 3 bases and J lost 2, with 23 bases in between. Germline V gives CDR1 MDHEN, CDR2 SYDVKM. This CDR3 region has 18 residues. Per the study methods: Scientists estimated how many nucleated cells there were by amplifying reference gene primers. Assay: immunoSEQ multiplex PCR; the TCRdb copy retains only in-frame clones and omits some. For V, J and clone size, that table is used; D and trimming come from the DNA. The sample gives fewer than 300,000 clones, roughly 84% of which show up once; roughly 3.1% is in the top ten.

The source is a woman aged 18-29 years with acute or convalescent COVID-19. V is TRBV28 and J is TRBJ2-7; no definite D call. What was sequenced was peripheral blood. The CDR3: CASSLLLWAATVAYEQYF. The CDR3 nucleotides are TGTGCCAGCAGTTTGTTGCTTTGGGCCGCGACCGTGGCCTACGAGCAGTACTTC.